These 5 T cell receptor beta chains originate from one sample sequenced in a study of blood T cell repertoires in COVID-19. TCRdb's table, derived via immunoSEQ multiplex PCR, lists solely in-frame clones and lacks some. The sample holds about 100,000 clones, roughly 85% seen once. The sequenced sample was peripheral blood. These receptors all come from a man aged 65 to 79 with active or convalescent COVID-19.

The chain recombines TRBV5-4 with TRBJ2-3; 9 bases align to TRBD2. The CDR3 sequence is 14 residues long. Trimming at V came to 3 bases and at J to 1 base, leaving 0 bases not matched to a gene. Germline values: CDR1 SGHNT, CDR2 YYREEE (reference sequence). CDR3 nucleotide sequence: TGTGCCAGCAGCTCTAGCGGGGGCACAGATACGCAGTATTTT. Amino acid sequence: CASSSSGGTDTQYF. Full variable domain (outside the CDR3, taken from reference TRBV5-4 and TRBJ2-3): ETGVTQSPTHLIKTRGQQVTLRCSSQSGHNTVSWYQQALGQGPQFIFQYYREEENGRGNFPPRFSGLQFPNYSSELNVNALELDDSALYLCASSSSGGTDTQYFGPGTRLTVL.

The CDR3: CASSGSPGSGEQYF. DNA for the CDR3: TGTGCCAGCAGTGGGAGCCCGGGGTCTGGAGAGCAGTACTTC. The chain has TRBV6-6 and TRBJ2-7; possibly TRBD2 for D (5 bases). CDR1 MNHNY and CDR2 SVGAGI come from the germline V gene (reference sequence). V shed 5 bases and J shed 7 bases, with 18 bases lying between them. This CDR3 has 14 amino acids.

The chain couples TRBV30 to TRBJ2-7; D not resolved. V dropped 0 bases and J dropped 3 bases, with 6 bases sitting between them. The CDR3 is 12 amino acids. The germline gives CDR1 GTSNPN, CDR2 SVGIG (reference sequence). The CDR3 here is CAWSVTVYEQYF. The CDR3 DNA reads TGTGCCTGGAGTGTAACGGTCTACGAGCAGTACTTC.

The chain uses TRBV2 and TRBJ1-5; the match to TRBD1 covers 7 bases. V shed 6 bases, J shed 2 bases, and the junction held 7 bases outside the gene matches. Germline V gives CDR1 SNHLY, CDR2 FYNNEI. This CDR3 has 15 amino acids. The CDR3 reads CASSRTGLGNQPQHF. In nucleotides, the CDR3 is TGTGCCAGCAGCCGGACAGGTCTGGGCAATCAGCCCCAGCATTTT.

The CDR3 reads CASSLERALMEAFF. Here the CDR3 DNA reads TGTGCCAGCAGTTTAGAGAGGGCCTTGATGGAAGCTTTCTTT. The chain joins TRBV28 to TRBJ1-1; D remains unclear. This CDR3 is built from 14 residues. Looked up from germline, CDR1 is MDHEN and CDR2 is SYDVKM. The V and J ends lost 2 bases and 8 bases respectively, with 15 bases between them.